This TCR beta chain comes out of a study of cytomegalovirus exposure and HLA in healthy donors (TCRdb year 2017). Context from the whole study: An earlier analysis of some 500 of the donors reported more than 250 Gb of sequence data and 100 million to 140 million unique TCR beta sequences from about 200 million T cells. Roughly 300 gigabases of sequencing data and some 85 million unique TCR sequences were included in an early release covering over 600 HLA-typed donors. Of the roughly 420 genotyped donors, 81% were placed in the genetic ancestry cluster associated with self-reported Caucasian donors. The study aimed to test whether cataloging public T cell receptors could reveal signatures of past pathogen exposure. Using immunosequencing, the study profiled T cell repertoires from 550 to 750 subjects and related those repertoires to cytomegalovirus serostatus. A separate validation cohort of 90 to 150 different subjects was used in addition to the 666-subject first cohort. To predict cytomegalovirus infection status, the study brought together high-throughput TCR immunosequencing, statistical association of individual TCRs with disease status, and machine learning. To study patterns of TCR occurrence, a later analysis re-analyzed previously published TCR beta repertoires from around 700 donors and added high-resolution HLA genotyping. Rather than using new phenotypic data, the later analysis identified candidate immune exposures from TCR beta sequences and from how often those sequences occurred across donors. An earlier analysis of 587 of the donors used high-throughput TCR beta sequencing to judge whether each TCR beta V gene segment behaved as functional or pseudogenic. Donor age, sex, ethnicity and CMV serostatus were compiled alongside the repertoire data. In a later genetic analysis, genome-wide SNP genotypes for about three fifths of the roughly 670 donors were used, and that subset was treated as a discovery cohort. Every discovery cohort repertoire had been produced on one sequencing platform. Both class I and class II loci were covered by HLA typing, at four-digit resolution. Typing coverage varied by locus: roughly 620-640 donors for A, B, C, DRB1 and DQB1; under 550 for DQA1; more than 600 for DPA1; around 490 for DPB1. A handful of DR-DQ haplotypes were handled as single units for association and clustering because linkage in the cohort was strong. Among 300 to 500 genotyped donors of the cohort, an average of approximately 200,000 unique TCR beta nucleotide sequences was sequenced per donor, of which 15% to 20% were non-productive. Broad study findings and their caveats: Correlated functional status among segregating V segments might be attributable to linkage disequilibrium, but an unknown experimental factor could not be ruled out. A later analysis reported that several top co-occurrence clusters appeared linked to parvovirus B19, influenza, CMV and Epstein-Barr virus. Over 15 rarely observed V segments, including chromosome 9 orphons, were excluded from the earlier analysis of about 600 of the donors because counts were too low. In a later analysis, the rate of TCR association differed among HLA loci, with DRB1 alleles having the most associated TCRs and HLA-C alleles having the fewest. In vitro tests confirmed that a few of the cytomegalovirus-associated TCR beta chains recognize cytomegalovirus antigens. When HLA alleles, especially DR and DQ, strongly co-occurred, attributing TCR associations to individual alleles was difficult. A later analysis found that HLA-associated TCR beta chains were more clonally expanded and had lower generation probabilities than equally common non-associated chains. Compared with the approximately 670-donor mean, donors in an Asian-associated ancestry cluster had fewer N-insertions in productive TCRs, according to a later genetic analysis. A group of highly shared sequence variants was considered likely to be a technical artifact of the sequencing pipeline. Most CMV-associated TCR beta chains appeared to be HLA-restricted in a later analysis, and the HLA associations seemed to be driven largely by CMV exposure. The study listed 164 TCR beta chains as associated with cytomegalovirus. The authors suggested that the approach could potentially be generalized to other disease states and immunological phenotypes. An earlier analysis of 587 of the donors showed that most TCR beta V segments appeared in productive rearrangements either about 90% or about 30% of the time, which broadly matched IMGT annotations. The only immune exposure information available for the cohort was CMV serostatus. In a later genetic analysis, a missense DCLRE1C variant was associated with V-gene and J-gene trimming of TCR beta chains, and the association was replicated in an independent cohort. A further reported finding was that TCR beta sequences accurately predicted the HLA-A and HLA-B alleles for most subjects in the first cohort. The presence/absence analyses assumed that sequencing depth was roughly uniform across donors, and that assumption may not be true. This cohort had only TCR beta chains sequenced, and the lack of alpha or paired-chain data limited which features could be detected. Most TCR sequences were observed very rarely across donors, whereas some public TCRs were present in many individuals. Because some donors lacked HLA typing at each locus, the association tests relied only on the typed subset. The classifier was reported to diagnose cytomegalovirus status with high specificity and sensitivity in both the original cohort and the validation cohort. At a false discovery rate of 0.05, a later analysis linked under 20,000 TCR beta sequences to specific HLA alleles.

Library creation used the immunoSEQ multiplex PCR assay. A mixture of 60 forward primers for TCR Vbeta segments and 13 reverse primers for TCR Jbeta segments was used in the multiplex PCR. A multiplex PCR assay on genomic DNA amplified the CDR3 region of rearranged TCR beta genes. On the Illumina HiSeq System, the amplified TCR beta libraries were sequenced as 87-base-pair reads. On the authors' methods: A later analysis tallied around 80 million unique TCR beta chains across the 550 to 850 repertoires, and 10 million to 11 million of those chains were shared by two or more donors. A nearest-neighbor algorithm error-corrected the raw reads and collapsed the reads into unique sequences, merging closely related sequences to remove PCR and sequencing errors. V, D and J gene segments were assigned by aligning CDR3 sequences to IMGT reference sequences. Each retained sequence needed at least a six-nucleotide match to both a V gene segment and a J gene segment. A rearrangement was called productive if the CDR3 had no stop codons and remained in frame with V and J, and every other rearrangement was called non-productive. Following IMGT convention, CDR3 was defined as the stretch from the second conserved V-encoded cysteine up to the conserved J-encoded phenylalanine. The earlier analysis of about 590 of the donors excluded sequences that lacked an unambiguous match to a single V gene segment. An earlier analysis of 587 of the donors classified V segments as functional when productive rearrangements were above 56.7% and as segregating when the standard deviation between donors was above 5%. A statistical classification framework was built to diagnose cytomegalovirus status from the catalog of TCR beta chain sequences. A later analysis assigned V and J genes by comparing TCR nucleotide sequences with IMGT/GENE-DB human TR gene sequences. The TCRdist pipeline was used in a later analysis to assign CDR3 sequences and most-parsimonious VDJ recombination scenarios. In a later analysis, each TCR beta chain was defined by its CDR3 amino acid sequence together with its V-gene family, and reads without a unique V-gene family were excluded. A later analysis removed over 500 highly shared, low-generation-probability nucleotide sequences to deal with suspected cross-contamination and a sequencing artifact. In a later analysis, a clonal expansion index for each public chain was calculated from normalized within-repertoire ranks of inferred template counts. A later analysis computed generation probabilities with a VDJ recombination model fitted to out-of-frame rearrangements, and checked the results against IGoR. Hypergeometric tests were used in a later analysis to score TCR-TCR, TCR-HLA and TCR-CMV co-occurrence, with a repertoire-size bias correction applied to the TCR pairs. In a later analysis, false discovery rates were estimated by permuting HLA or CMV assignments 20 times. In a later analysis, co-occurring TCRs were grouped using DBSCAN, with TCRdist sequence similarity added in when clustering inside HLA-allele-positive subsets. Co-occurrence clustering excluded repertoires with fewer than 30,000 or more than 120,000 public chains, plus five with anomalous nucleotide sharing. TCRdb limited this immuneACCESS table to in-frame rearrangements with V and J called. A share of clones is missing; checked studies link under half to unresolved V genes, and the rest is unexplained. D and trimming were read from the DNA, whereas the V and J calls and clone size are those reported in that table. Counted in this sample were fewer than 80,000 clones; roughly three quarters of them appeared once. Roughly 3.5% of the sample rests with the top ten.

Turning to this clone: Its antigen remains undetermined. Per-base qualities were not stored, and no clone one base away is much larger.

In total, 600 or so healthy bone marrow donors made up the cohort. All cohort members were sampled while nominally healthy, although unrecorded immune exposures were likely present. The donor was CMV seronegative and was included in the group of 352 seronegative cohort members. A peripheral blood sample was collected from each donor, and TCR beta sequencing was performed on peripheral blood mononuclear cells. Genomic DNA was extracted from the blood cell samples with the Qiagen DNeasy Blood Extraction Kit. The specimen was PBMCs. The TCR comes from a man aged 18 to 30 in good health and CMV-seronegative.

The DNA sequence is given as TGTGCCAGCAGCCGGCAGGGACTTGAGCAGTTCTTC. It encodes CASSRQGLEQFF. The chain couples TRBV6-5 to TRBJ2-1; possibly the D gene is TRBD2, per 6 matching bases. Measured from the cysteine to the phenylalanine, the CDR3 is 12 residues long. Of all the DNA, just the CDR3 is kept, 36 bases in frame from base 1. V was cut back by 6 bases and J by 9 bases, leaving a gap of 12 bases between them. The germline V gene encodes CDR1 MNHEY and CDR2 SVGAGI.